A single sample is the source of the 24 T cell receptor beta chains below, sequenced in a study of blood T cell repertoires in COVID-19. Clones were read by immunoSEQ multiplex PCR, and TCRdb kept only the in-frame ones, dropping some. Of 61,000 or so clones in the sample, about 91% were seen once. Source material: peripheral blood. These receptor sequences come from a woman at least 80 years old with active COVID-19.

The CDR3 DNA is TGTGCCAGCAGTGAAAGGAGGGGAGATGAAAAACTGTTTTTT. Translated, it gives CASSERRGDEKLFF. V usage is TRBV2 and J usage is TRBJ1-4; the D gene is possibly TRBD1 (5 bases). Trimming took off 2 bases at V and 6 bases at J, with 10 bases between the two ends. Germline CDR1 is SNHLY and CDR2 is FYNNEI. The CDR3 extends over 14 amino acids.

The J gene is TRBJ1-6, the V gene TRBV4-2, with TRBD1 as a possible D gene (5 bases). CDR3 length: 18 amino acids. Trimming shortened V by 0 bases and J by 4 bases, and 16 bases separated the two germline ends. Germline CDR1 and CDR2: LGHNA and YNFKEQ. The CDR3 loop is CASSQERLGPLYNSPLHF. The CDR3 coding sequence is TGTGCCAGCAGCCAAGAAAGGCTGGGGCCCCTTTATAATTCACCCCTCCACTTT.

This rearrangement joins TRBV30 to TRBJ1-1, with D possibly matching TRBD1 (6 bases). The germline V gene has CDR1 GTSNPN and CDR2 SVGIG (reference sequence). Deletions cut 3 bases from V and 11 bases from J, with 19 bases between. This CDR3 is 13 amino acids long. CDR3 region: CAWRVGRGAAAFF. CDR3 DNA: TGTGCCTGGAGGGTGGGTCGGGGGGCGGCGGCTTTCTTT.

CDR3 nucleotide sequence: TGTGCCAGCAGAGGGACAGCGAATTCACCCCTCCACTTT. Residues: CASRGTANSPLHF. The genes are TRBV2 and TRBJ1-6, with 7 bases that match TRBD1. V lost 6 bases, J lost 7 bases, and 3 bases stayed unmatched. This CDR3 comprises 13 residues. Germline V gene sequence: CDR1 SNHLY, CDR2 FYNNEI.

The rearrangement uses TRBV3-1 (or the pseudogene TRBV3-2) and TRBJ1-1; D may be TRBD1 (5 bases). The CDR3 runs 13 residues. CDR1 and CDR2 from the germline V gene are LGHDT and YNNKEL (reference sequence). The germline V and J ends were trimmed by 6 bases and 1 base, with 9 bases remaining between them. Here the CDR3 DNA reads TGTGCCAGCAGGCCTACAGGGAACACTGAAGCTTTCTTT. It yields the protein CASRPTGNTEAFF.

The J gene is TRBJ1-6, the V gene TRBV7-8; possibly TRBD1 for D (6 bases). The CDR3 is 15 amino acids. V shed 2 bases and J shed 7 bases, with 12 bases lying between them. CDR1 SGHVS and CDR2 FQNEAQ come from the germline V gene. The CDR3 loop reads CASSLPGQPNSPLHF. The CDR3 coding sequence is TGTGCCAGCAGCTTACCTGGACAGCCGAATTCACCCCTCCACTTT.

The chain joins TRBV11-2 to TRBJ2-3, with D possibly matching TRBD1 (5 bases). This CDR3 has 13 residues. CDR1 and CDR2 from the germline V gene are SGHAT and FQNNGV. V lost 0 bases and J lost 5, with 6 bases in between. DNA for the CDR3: TGTGCCAGCAGCTTAGACAGGGTAGATACGCAGTATTTT. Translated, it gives CASSLDRVDTQYF.

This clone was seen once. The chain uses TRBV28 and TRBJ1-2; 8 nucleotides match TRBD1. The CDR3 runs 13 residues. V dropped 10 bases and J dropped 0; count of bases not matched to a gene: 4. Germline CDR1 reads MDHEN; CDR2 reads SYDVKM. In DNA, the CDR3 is TGTGCCACCGTGGACAGGGCTAACTATGGCTACACCTTC. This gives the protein CATVDRANYGYTF.

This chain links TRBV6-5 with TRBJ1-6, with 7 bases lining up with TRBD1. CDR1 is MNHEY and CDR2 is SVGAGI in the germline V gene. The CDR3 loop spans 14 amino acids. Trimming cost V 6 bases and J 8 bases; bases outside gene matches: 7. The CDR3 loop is CASRPGTEHSPLHF. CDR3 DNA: TGTGCCAGCAGGCCCGGGACAGAGCATTCACCCCTCCACTTT.

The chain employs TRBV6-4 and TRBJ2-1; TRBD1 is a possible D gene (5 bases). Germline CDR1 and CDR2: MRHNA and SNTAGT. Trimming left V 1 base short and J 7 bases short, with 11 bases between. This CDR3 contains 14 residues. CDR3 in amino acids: CASSDLATENEQFF. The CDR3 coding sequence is TGTGCCAGCAGTGACTTGGCGACAGAAAATGAGCAGTTCTTC.

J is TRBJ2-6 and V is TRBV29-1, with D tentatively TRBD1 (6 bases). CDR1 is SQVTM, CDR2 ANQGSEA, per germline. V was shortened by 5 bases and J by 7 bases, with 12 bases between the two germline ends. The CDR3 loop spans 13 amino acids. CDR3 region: CSVPGASANVLTF. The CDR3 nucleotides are TGCAGCGTTCCAGGGGCGAGTGCCAACGTCCTGACTTTC.

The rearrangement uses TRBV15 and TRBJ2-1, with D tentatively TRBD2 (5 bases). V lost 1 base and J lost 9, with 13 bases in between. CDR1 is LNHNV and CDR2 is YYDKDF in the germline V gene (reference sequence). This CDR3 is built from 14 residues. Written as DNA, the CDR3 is TGTGCCACCAGCAGAGCATCACGGGGTGGTGAGCAGTTCTTC. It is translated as CATSRASRGGEQFF. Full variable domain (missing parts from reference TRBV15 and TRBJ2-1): DAMVIQNPRYQVTQFGKPVTLSCSQTLNHNVMYWYQQKSSQAPKLLFHYYDKDFNNEADTPDNFQSRRPNTSFCFLDIRSPGLGDTAMYLCATSRASRGGEQFFGPGTRLTVL.

The CDR3 protein is CASSRQADTQYF. CDR3 nucleotide sequence: TGTGCCAGCAGCCGACAAGCAGATACGCAGTATTTT. The chain links TRBV6-2 or TRBV6-3 to TRBJ2-3; D call uncertain. The CDR3 consists of 12 residues. The germline V gene encodes CDR1 MNHEY and CDR2 SVGEGT. The V gene lost 6 bases and the J gene lost 4 bases, with 8 bases spanning the gap.

The CDR3 here is CASGGQGYEQYF. In nucleotides, the CDR3 is TGTGCCTCGGGGGGACAGGGATACGAGCAGTACTTC. The rearrangement uses TRBV2 and TRBJ2-7; 9 nucleotides align to TRBD1. The CDR3 sequence is 12 residues long. Germline V gene lookup returns CDR1 SNHLY and CDR2 FYNNEI. Losses at the gene ends were 11 bases for V and 4 bases for J; bases not matched to a gene: 6.

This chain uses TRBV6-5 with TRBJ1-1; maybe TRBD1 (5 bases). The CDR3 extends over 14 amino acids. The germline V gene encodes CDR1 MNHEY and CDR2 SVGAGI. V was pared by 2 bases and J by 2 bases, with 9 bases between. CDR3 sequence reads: CASSYATVNTEAFF. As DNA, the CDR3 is TGTGCCAGCAGTTACGCGACAGTAAACACTGAAGCTTTCTTT.

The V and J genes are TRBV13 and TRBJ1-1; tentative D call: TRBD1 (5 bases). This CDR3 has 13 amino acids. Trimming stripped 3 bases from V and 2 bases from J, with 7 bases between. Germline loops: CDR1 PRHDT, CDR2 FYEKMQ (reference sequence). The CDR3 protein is CASSLDTNTEAFF. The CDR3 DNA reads TGTGCCAGCAGCTTGGACACAAACACTGAAGCTTTCTTT.

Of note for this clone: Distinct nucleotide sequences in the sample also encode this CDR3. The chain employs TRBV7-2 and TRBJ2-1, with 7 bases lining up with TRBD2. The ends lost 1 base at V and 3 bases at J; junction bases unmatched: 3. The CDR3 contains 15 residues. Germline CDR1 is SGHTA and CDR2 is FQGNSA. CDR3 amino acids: CASSLVGGFYNEQFF. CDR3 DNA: TGTGCCAGCAGCTTAGTGGGGGGGTTCTACAATGAGCAGTTCTTC.

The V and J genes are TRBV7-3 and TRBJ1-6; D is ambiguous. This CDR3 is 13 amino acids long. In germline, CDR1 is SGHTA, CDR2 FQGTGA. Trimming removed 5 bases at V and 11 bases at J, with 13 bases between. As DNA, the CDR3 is TGTGCCAGCAGCCCTGGGCAGTCAGCACCCCTCCACTTT. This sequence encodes CASSPGQSAPLHF.

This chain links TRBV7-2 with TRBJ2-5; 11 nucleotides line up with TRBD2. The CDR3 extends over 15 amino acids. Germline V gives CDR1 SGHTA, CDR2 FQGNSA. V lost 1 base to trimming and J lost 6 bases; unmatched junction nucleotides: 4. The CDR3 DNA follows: TGTGCCAGCAGCTTAGATAGCGGGGGGGTAAAGACCCAGTACTTC. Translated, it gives CASSLDSGGVKTQYF.

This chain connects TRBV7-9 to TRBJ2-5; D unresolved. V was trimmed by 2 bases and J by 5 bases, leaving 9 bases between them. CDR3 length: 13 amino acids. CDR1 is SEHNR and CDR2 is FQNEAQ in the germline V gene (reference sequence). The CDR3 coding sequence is TGTGCCAGCAGCTTATCGGTACGCGAGACCCAGTACTTC. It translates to CASSLSVRETQYF.

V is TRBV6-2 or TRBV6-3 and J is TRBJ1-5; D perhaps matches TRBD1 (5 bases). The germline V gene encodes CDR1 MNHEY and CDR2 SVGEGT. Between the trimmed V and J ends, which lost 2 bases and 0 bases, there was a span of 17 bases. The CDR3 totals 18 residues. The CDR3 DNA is TGTGCCAGCAGTTACCTGGTGGAGGGGCGGAATAGCAATCAGCCCCAGCATTTT. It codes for CASSYLVEGRNSNQPQHF.

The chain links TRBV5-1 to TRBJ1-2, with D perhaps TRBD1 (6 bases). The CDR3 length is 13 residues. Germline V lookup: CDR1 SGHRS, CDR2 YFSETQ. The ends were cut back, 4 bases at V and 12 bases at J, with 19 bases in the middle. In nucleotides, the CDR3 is TGCGCCAGCAGCGCCGGGACAAAGACGGTCCACACCTTC. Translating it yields CASSAGTKTVHTF.

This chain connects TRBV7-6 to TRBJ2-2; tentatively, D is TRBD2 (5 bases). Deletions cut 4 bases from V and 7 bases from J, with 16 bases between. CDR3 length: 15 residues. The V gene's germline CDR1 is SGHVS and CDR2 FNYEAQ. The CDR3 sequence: CASSSPRVGDGELFF. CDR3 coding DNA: TGTGCCAGCAGCTCTCCGAGGGTTGGAGACGGGGAGCTGTTTTTT.

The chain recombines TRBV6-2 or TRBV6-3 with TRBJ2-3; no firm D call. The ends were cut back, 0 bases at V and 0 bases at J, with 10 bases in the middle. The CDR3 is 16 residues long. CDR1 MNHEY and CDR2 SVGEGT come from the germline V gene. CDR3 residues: CASSYSVTRSTDTQYF. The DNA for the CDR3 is TGTGCCAGCAGTTACTCGGTGACACGGAGCACAGATACGCAGTATTTT.